These 14 T cell receptor beta chains originate from one sample sequenced in a study of blood T cell repertoires in COVID-19. Some clones are missing from TCRdb's copy, which holds only in-frame ones; the method was immunoSEQ multiplex PCR. The repertoire holds some 170,000 clones, with over 80% as singletons. Sequenced material: peripheral blood. Source of these receptors: a woman aged 45 to 65 with acute or convalescent COVID-19.

In the case of this clone: Compared with germline, one end of the junction differs, possibly owing to a read error. The chain couples TRBV25-1 to TRBJ2-1; no firm D call. Germline V CDR1 and CDR2: MGHDK, SYGVNS. This CDR3 is built from 11 residues. Here the CDR3 reads CASSEYSEQFF. CDR3 DNA sequence: TGTGCCAGCAGTGAATACAGTGAGCAGTTCTTC.

The chain joins TRBV6-6 to TRBJ1-5; D not certain. The CDR3 spans 14 residues. Germline assignment: CDR1 MNHNY and CDR2 SVGAGI (reference sequence). Trimming shortened V by 3 bases and J by 2 bases, and 8 bases separated the two germline ends. Here the CDR3 reads CASSYEVGNQPQHF. CDR3 in DNA: TGTGCCAGCAGTTATGAGGTGGGCAATCAGCCCCAGCATTTT.

V usage is TRBV12-5 and J usage is TRBJ2-1, with 7 bases lining up with TRBD1. The CDR3 contains 15 residues. CDR1 is LGHNT and CDR2 is FRNRAP in the germline V gene. V was clipped by 6 bases and J by 0 bases; unmatched bases: 5. The DNA of the CDR3 is TGTGCTAGTGGCCATGACAGGGTCTCCTACAATGAGCAGTTCTTC. This encodes CASGHDRVSYNEQFF.

J is TRBJ1-6 and V is TRBV6-6; possible D gene TRBD1, 5 bases. This CDR3 has 15 amino acids. V lost 0 bases and J lost 5, with 8 bases in between. Germline CDR1 is MNHNY and CDR2 is SVGAGI (reference sequence). CDR3 protein: CASSYSRGDNSPLHF. CDR3 coding DNA: TGTGCCAGCAGTTACTCGCGGGGGGATAATTCACCCCTCCACTTT.

This chain connects TRBV5-6 to TRBJ2-2; 7 bases align to TRBD2. V shed 2 bases, J shed 5 bases, and the junction held 12 bases outside the gene matches. The CDR3 is made up of 17 amino acids. CDR1 is SGHDT and CDR2 is YYEEEE in the germline V gene. The chain's CDR3 is CASSFYRGRAGTGELFF. In DNA form, the CDR3 reads TGTGCCAGCAGCTTTTATCGTGGGAGGGCCGGAACCGGGGAGCTGTTTTTT.

The V call is TRBV11-3, the J call TRBJ2-1; tentatively, D is TRBD2 (6 bases). This CDR3 region has 15 residues. Germline V CDR1 and CDR2: SGHNT, YENEEA. Trimming pared 0 bases from V and 9 bases from J, leaving 15 bases between. CDR3 coding DNA: TGTGCCAGCAGCTTAGATGGAAGCGGGCGCGGTGAGCAGTTCTTC. It yields the protein CASSLDGSGRGEQFF.

V is TRBV30 and J is TRBJ2-2; D is undetermined. V was trimmed by 3 bases and J by 5 bases, leaving 7 bases between them. Looked up from germline, CDR1 is GTSNPN and CDR2 is SVGIG (reference sequence). CDR3 length: 12 amino acids. CDR3 in DNA: TGTGCCTGGAGCGTAATAACCGGGGAGCTGTTTTTT. Its translation: CAWSVITGELFF.

This rearrangement joins TRBV11-2 to TRBJ2-5, with a weak D call TRBD1 (6 bases). Germline-derived CDR1 and CDR2 are SGHAT and FQNNGV. The CDR3 length is 15 residues. V was pared by 5 bases and J by 5 bases, with 18 bases between. The CDR3 region has the DNA TGTGCCAGCAGCACCTACCCAGGGGCCGGGGAGACCCAGTACTTC. Translation: CASSTYPGAGETQYF.

The V and J genes are TRBV29-1 and TRBJ1-2, with 11 bases fitting TRBD1. Germline CDR1 reads SQVTM; CDR2 reads ANQGSEA. V was pared by 6 bases and J by 5 bases, with 5 bases of the junction left unmatched. The CDR3 sequence is 13 residues long. CDR3 loop: CSVWTGGAYGYTF. The CDR3 DNA follows: TGCAGCGTCTGGACAGGGGGCGCGTATGGCTACACCTTC.

The rearrangement joins TRBV5-1 to TRBJ2-5, with 13 bases that match TRBD2. CDR3 length: 16 amino acids. V was clipped by 4 bases and J by 1 base; unmatched bases: 4. In germline, CDR1 is SGHRS, CDR2 YFSETQ. The DNA for the CDR3 is TGCGCCAGCAGCGGACTAGCGGGGGCCTTCCAAGAGACCCAGTACTTC. Translation gives CASSGLAGAFQETQYF.

The CDR3 sequence: CASSPPYQPQHF. CDR3 DNA sequence: TGTGCCAGCAGTCCCCCCTATCAGCCCCAGCATTTT. The rearrangement links TRBV6-2 or TRBV6-3 to TRBJ1-5, with D hard to call. Germline V gives CDR1 MNHEY, CDR2 SVGEGT. V gave up 5 bases and J gave up 5 bases, with 7 bases separating them. CDR3 length equals 12 residues.

This clone was detected once. The rearrangement links TRBV7-6 to TRBJ2-1; 9 nucleotides match TRBD2. This CDR3 region has 17 residues. The germline CDR1 and CDR2 sequences are SGHVS and FNYEAQ. The V segment lost 0 bases and the J segment 5 bases; nucleotides outside the gene matches: 8. CDR3 nucleotides: TGTGCCAGCAGCTTAGCGCGGTCAGCGGGGGGAGACAATGAGCAGTTCTTC. Residues: CASSLARSAGGDNEQFF.

This clone was observed a single time. The chain joins TRBV14 to TRBJ1-1, with no clear D. Trimming cost V 8 bases and J 5 bases, with 12 bases left between them. The CDR3 consists of 12 residues. Germline values: CDR1 SGHDN, CDR2 FVKESK. The chain's CDR3 is CASSLTWTEAFF. For the CDR3, the DNA is TGTGCCAGCTCCCTCACTTGGACTGAAGCTTTCTTT.

The rearrangement links TRBV6-5 to TRBJ1-2; tentative D call: TRBD1 (5 bases). The germline CDR1 and CDR2 sequences are MNHEY and SVGAGI. The CDR3 has 13 amino acids. V gave up 2 bases and J gave up 6 bases, with 10 bases separating them. The CDR3 DNA reads TGTGCCAGCAGTTACCCGCAGGGCCATGGCTACACCTTC. Translating it yields CASSYPQGHGYTF.